Listed below are T cell receptor beta chains from one sample, sequenced in a study of vaccination and CD4 T cells after COVID-19. MiXCR, run by TCRdb on the PCR reads, gives a single entry per CDR3 protein. Found here are fewer than 20,000 distinct CDR3 sequences, 39% of them singletons; the top ten hold around 5.6%. Which antigens these TCRs recognize remains unknown. This specimen consisted of CD4+ T cells from blood, cultured in vitro, obtained before SARS-CoV-2 vaccination. The receptors come from a human donor who had recovered from COVID-19. The CDR3 runs from the conserved cysteine through the conserved F or W. The D gene is left open where the match is weak. Clone sizes are given selectively: once, few, many, or a class where the clone is expanded.

CDR3 protein: CSVELQYSTGPLRNQPQHF; CDR3 DNA: TGCAGCGTTGAACTCCAGTATTCGACCGGGCCCCTGCGCAATCAGCCCCAGCATTTT; V gene: TRBV29-1; clone size: few; CDR3 length: 19; J gene: TRBJ1-5; D gene: -
CDR3 protein: CASSMTSGSIVETQYF; CDR3 DNA: TGTGCCAGTAGTATGACTAGCGGGAGTATTGTAGAGACCCAGTACTTC; V gene: TRBV19; clone size: -; CDR3 length: 16; J gene: TRBJ2-5; D gene: TRBD2
CDR3 protein: CASSLAANTIYF; CDR3 DNA: TGTGCCAGCAGCTTAGCGGCAAACACCATATATTTT; V gene: TRBV7-9; clone size: once; CDR3 length: 12; J gene: TRBJ1-3; D gene: -
CDR3 protein: CASSNRYDQPQHF; CDR3 DNA: TGTGCCAGTAGCAACAGGTACGACCAGCCCCAGCATTTT; V gene: TRBV19; clone size: few; CDR3 length: 13; J gene: TRBJ1-5; D gene: -
CDR3 protein: CASSLQTSNYGYTF; CDR3 DNA: TGTGCCAGTAGTTTACAGACATCTAACTATGGCTACACCTTC; V gene: TRBV19; clone size: medium-sized; CDR3 length: 14; J gene: TRBJ1-2; D gene: -
CDR3 protein: CSAARWSGETQYF; CDR3 DNA: TGCAGTGCTGCACGATGGTCGGGAGAGACCCAGTACTTC; V gene: TRBV20-1; clone size: -; CDR3 length: 13; J gene: TRBJ2-5; D gene: -
CDR3 protein: CSAIVIRGTDTQYF; CDR3 DNA: TGCAGTGCTATAGTAATCCGTGGCACAGATACGCAGTATTTT; V gene: TRBV20-1; clone size: -; CDR3 length: 14; J gene: TRBJ2-3; D gene: -
CDR3 protein: CSALWTGSYNEQFF; CDR3 DNA: TGCAGTGCTCTCTGGACAGGGTCCTACAATGAGCAGTTCTTC; V gene: TRBV20-1; clone size: few; CDR3 length: 14; J gene: TRBJ2-1; D gene: TRBD1
CDR3 protein: CSARVPGGAKDTQYF; CDR3 DNA: TGCAGTGCTAGAGTACCCGGGGGGGCCAAAGATACGCAGTATTTT; V gene: TRBV20-1; clone size: -; CDR3 length: 15; J gene: TRBJ2-3; D gene: TRBD2
CDR3 protein: CASSDSNSGTDTQYF; CDR3 DNA: TGTGCCAGCAGTGACTCTAATTCGGGCACAGATACGCAGTATTTT; V gene: TRBV6-4; clone size: -; CDR3 length: 15; J gene: TRBJ2-3; D gene: -
CDR3 protein: CTSSQDVEPNYGYTF; CDR3 DNA: TGCACCAGCAGCCAAGATGTGGAGCCCAACTATGGCTACACCTTC; V gene: TRBV1; clone size: few; CDR3 length: 15; J gene: TRBJ1-2; D gene: -
CDR3 protein: CSAGRNVGGRPDTQYF; CDR3 DNA: TGCAGTGCTGGCCGTAACGTGGGAGGTCGTCCAGATACGCAGTATTTT; V gene: TRBV20-1; clone size: -; CDR3 length: 16; J gene: TRBJ2-3; D gene: -
CDR3 protein: CASTRTGGVSNQPQHF; CDR3 DNA: TGTGCCAGTACCCGGACAGGGGGTGTGAGCAATCAGCCCCAGCATTTT; V gene: TRBV19; clone size: few; CDR3 length: 16; J gene: TRBJ1-5; D gene: TRBD1
CDR3 protein: CASSPPAGRRTEAFF; CDR3 DNA: TGTGCCAGCAGTCCCCCAGCAGGGCGGAGAACTGAAGCTTTCTTT; V gene: TRBV27; clone size: few; CDR3 length: 15; J gene: TRBJ1-1; D gene: -
CDR3 protein: CASSQPSGTGVGVGGYTF; CDR3 DNA: TGTGCCAGCAGCCAACCTTCCGGGACAGGGGTAGGAGTGGGGGGCTACACCTTC; V gene: TRBV4-2; clone size: -; CDR3 length: 18; J gene: TRBJ1-2; D gene: TRBD1
CDR3 protein: CASSQSGTFDTQYF; CDR3 DNA: TGCGCCAGCAGCCAATCTGGGACTTTCGATACGCAGTATTTT; V gene: TRBV4-3; clone size: -; CDR3 length: 14; J gene: TRBJ2-3; D gene: -
CDR3 protein: CASGRAEDAYYNEQFF; CDR3 DNA: TGTGCCAGCGGAAGGGCGGAGGATGCTTACTACAATGAGCAGTTCTTC; V gene: TRBV6-1; clone size: -; CDR3 length: 16; J gene: TRBJ2-1; D gene: -
CDR3 protein: CASSESRLAGSPYEQYF; CDR3 DNA: TGCGCCAGCAGTGAGTCTCGACTAGCGGGGTCCCCCTACGAGCAGTACTTC; V gene: TRBV10-1; clone size: -; CDR3 length: 17; J gene: TRBJ2-7; D gene: TRBD2
CDR3 protein: CASSLGVDGGRNQPQHF; CDR3 DNA: TGTGCCAGCAGCTTGGGGGTCGATGGTGGGCGCAATCAGCCCCAGCATTTT; V gene: TRBV5-5; clone size: -; CDR3 length: 17; J gene: TRBJ1-5; D gene: -
CDR3 protein: CSAGTSGADTQYF; CDR3 DNA: TGCAGTGCTGGGACTAGCGGGGCTGATACGCAGTATTTT; V gene: TRBV20-1; clone size: few; CDR3 length: 13; J gene: TRBJ2-3; D gene: TRBD2
CDR3 protein: CASSVQGTREQYF; CDR3 DNA: TGTGCCAGCAGCGTCCAGGGGACGCGCGAGCAGTACTTC; V gene: TRBV9; clone size: -; CDR3 length: 13; J gene: TRBJ2-7; D gene: -
CDR3 protein: CASSYLGEGGNTEAFF; CDR3 DNA: TGTGCCAGCAGTTATTTAGGGGAGGGTGGGAACACTGAAGCTTTCTTT; V gene: TRBV6-5; clone size: -; CDR3 length: 16; J gene: TRBJ1-1; D gene: -
CDR3 protein: CASSDSSYETQYF; CDR3 DNA: TGTGCCAGCAGTGATTCTAGCTATGAGACCCAGTACTTC; V gene: TRBV24-1; clone size: -; CDR3 length: 13; J gene: TRBJ2-5; D gene: -
CDR3 protein: CASRYSRTENPPLHF; CDR3 DNA: TGTGCCAGCAGATACTCCAGGACAGAGAATCCACCCCTCCACTTT; V gene: TRBV6-2/TRBV6-3; clone size: once; CDR3 length: 15; J gene: TRBJ1-6; D gene: -
CDR3 protein: CASSLWGPRSSYNSPLHF; CDR3 DNA: TGTGCCAGCAGCTTGTGGGGACCCCGCAGCTCCTATAATTCACCCCTCCACTTT; V gene: TRBV7-2; clone size: -; CDR3 length: 18; J gene: TRBJ1-6; D gene: -
CDR3 protein: CASSSASGSYYEQYF; CDR3 DNA: TGTGCCAGCAGCTCTGCTAGCGGGAGTTACTACGAGCAGTACTTC; V gene: TRBV11-2; clone size: few; CDR3 length: 15; J gene: TRBJ2-7; D gene: TRBD2
CDR3 protein: CAISESSIWTGGSGANVLTF; CDR3 DNA: TGTGCCATCAGTGAAAGTTCGATCTGGACAGGGGGCTCTGGGGCCAACGTCCTGACTTTC; V gene: TRBV10-3; clone size: -; CDR3 length: 20; J gene: TRBJ2-6; D gene: TRBD1
CDR3 protein: CASSPPTRSMNTEAFF; CDR3 DNA: TGTGCCAGCAGCCCCCCGACCCGATCCATGAACACTGAAGCTTTCTTT; V gene: TRBV7-8; clone size: -; CDR3 length: 16; J gene: TRBJ1-1; D gene: -
CDR3 protein: CASSLGQYGYTF; CDR3 DNA: TGTGCCAGCAGTTTGGGACAGTATGGCTACACCTTC; V gene: TRBV12-3/TRBV12-4; clone size: -; CDR3 length: 12; J gene: TRBJ1-2; D gene: TRBD1
CDR3 protein: CASSSHGQGWAEAFF; CDR3 DNA: TGTGCCAGCAGTTCACATGGACAGGGTTGGGCTGAAGCTTTCTTT; V gene: TRBV28; clone size: -; CDR3 length: 15; J gene: TRBJ1-1; D gene: TRBD1
CDR3 protein: CASANGAPTYNEQFF; CDR3 DNA: TGTGCCAGCGCCAACGGAGCACCTACCTACAATGAGCAGTTCTTC; V gene: TRBV11-3; clone size: few; CDR3 length: 15; J gene: TRBJ2-1; D gene: -
CDR3 protein: CAWSQDRDQPQHF; CDR3 DNA: TGTGCCTGGAGTCAGGACAGGGATCAGCCCCAGCATTTT; V gene: TRBV30; clone size: -; CDR3 length: 13; J gene: TRBJ1-5; D gene: TRBD1
CDR3 protein: CACQESSGQEEQYF; CDR3 DNA: TGTGCCTGCCAAGAGTCTAGCGGGCAGGAAGAGCAGTACTTC; V gene: TRBV6-2/TRBV6-3; clone size: -; CDR3 length: 14; J gene: TRBJ2-7; D gene: TRBD2
CDR3 protein: CASSVDRGDSPLHF; CDR3 DNA: TGTGCCAGCTCCGTGGACAGGGGGGATTCACCCCTCCACTTT; V gene: TRBV6-1; clone size: -; CDR3 length: 14; J gene: TRBJ1-6; D gene: TRBD1
CDR3 protein: CASSLARGQGYGTEAFF; CDR3 DNA: TGTGCCAGCAGCTTAGCGCGGGGACAGGGATACGGCACTGAAGCTTTCTTT; V gene: TRBV7-8; clone size: -; CDR3 length: 17; J gene: TRBJ1-1; D gene: TRBD1
CDR3 protein: CSADGGRTDTQYF; CDR3 DNA: TGCAGTGCTGATGGGGGTAGGACAGATACGCAGTATTTT; V gene: TRBV20-1; clone size: few; CDR3 length: 13; J gene: TRBJ2-3; D gene: -
CDR3 protein: CASSYSNVASGRNEQYF; CDR3 DNA: TGTGCCAGCAGTTACTCGAATGTGGCTAGCGGGAGGAACGAGCAGTACTTC; V gene: TRBV6-5; clone size: once; CDR3 length: 17; J gene: TRBJ2-7; D gene: TRBD2
CDR3 protein: CASGQKFGGGYTF; CDR3 DNA: TGTGCCAGCGGCCAAAAGTTCGGCGGTGGCTACACCTTC; V gene: TRBV2; clone size: few; CDR3 length: 13; J gene: TRBJ1-2; D gene: -
CDR3 protein: CASGLGRMTGELFF; CDR3 DNA: TGTGCCAGCGGTTTGGGGCGGATGACCGGGGAGCTGTTTTTT; V gene: TRBV11-3; clone size: -; CDR3 length: 14; J gene: TRBJ2-2; D gene: -
CDR3 protein: CASSIEKLQGVWTEAFF; CDR3 DNA: TGTGCCAGTAGTATAGAAAAGCTACAGGGTGTTTGGACTGAAGCTTTCTTT; V gene: TRBV19; clone size: -; CDR3 length: 17; J gene: TRBJ1-1; D gene: -
CDR3 protein: CATSRGTYSGRRQETQYF; CDR3 DNA: TGTGCCACCAGCAGGGGGACCTATAGCGGACGGCGGCAAGAGACCCAGTACTTC; V gene: TRBV15; clone size: -; CDR3 length: 18; J gene: TRBJ2-5; D gene: -
CDR3 protein: CASSLGRAEAFF; CDR3 DNA: TGTGCCAGCAGTTTGGGAAGGGCTGAAGCTTTCTTT; V gene: TRBV28; clone size: -; CDR3 length: 12; J gene: TRBJ1-1; D gene: -
CDR3 protein: CASRSLGGDNSPLHF; CDR3 DNA: TGTGCCAGCAGGTCTCTGGGGGGTGACAATTCACCCCTCCACTTT; V gene: TRBV2; clone size: -; CDR3 length: 15; J gene: TRBJ1-6; D gene: -
CDR3 protein: CASSLDGTGVGNEQFF; CDR3 DNA: TGTGCCAGCAGCTTGGATGGGACAGGGGTTGGCAATGAGCAGTTCTTC; V gene: TRBV11-3; clone size: -; CDR3 length: 16; J gene: TRBJ2-1; D gene: TRBD1
CDR3 protein: CASSPTLGLALGDTQYF; CDR3 DNA: TGCGCCAGCAGCCCTACACTTGGACTAGCGTTAGGGGATACGCAGTATTTT; V gene: TRBV4-1; clone size: -; CDR3 length: 17; J gene: TRBJ2-3; D gene: TRBD2
CDR3 protein: CASSLKWETQYF; CDR3 DNA: TGTGCCAGCAGCTTGAAATGGGAGACCCAGTACTTC; V gene: TRBV7-3; clone size: -; CDR3 length: 12; J gene: TRBJ2-5; D gene: -
CDR3 protein: CASSLVVGGANEQFF; CDR3 DNA: TGTGCCAGCAGCTTAGTAGTTGGGGGGGCCAATGAGCAGTTCTTC; V gene: TRBV7-9; clone size: -; CDR3 length: 15; J gene: TRBJ2-1; D gene: -
CDR3 protein: CANEGEGGSCQPQHF; CDR3 DNA: TGCGCCAACGAAGGAGAGGGCGGGTCGTGTCAGCCCCAGCATTTT; V gene: TRBV10-1; clone size: few; CDR3 length: 15; J gene: TRBJ1-5; D gene: -